The TCR beta chain described here comes from a study of T cells after yellow fever vaccination (dated by TCRdb to between 2019 and 2020). The study in broad terms: The SMART-Seq v4 Ultra Low Input RNA kit was used to prepare libraries from fractions with low cell numbers. To follow T-cell clones before and after primary and booster YFV17D yellow fever vaccination, bulk TCR alpha and beta repertoires were sequenced over time. The cohort comprised two healthy male donors, one aged 18 to 29 and one aged 30 to 40 years. Blood was drawn at multiple timepoints before and after primary and secondary immunization, with bulk PBMC replicates and cell subsets isolated. Broad study findings and their caveats: The secondary T-cell response was found to be weaker but faster than the primary response, with a peak reached on day 5 rather than on day 15. A small share of clonotypes was detected in both CD4 and CD8 compartments, with the overlap likely arising from convergent recombination. Only two donors were included in the study, so the extent to which the findings can be generalized is limited. FACS-sorted repertoires could contain abundant contaminating clonotypes from the bulk population, so computational filtering was required. After the booster, most clones that had expanded after primary vaccination were detected again (around 97% of CD4 and over 75% of CD8), suggesting broad maintenance of memory.

Synthesis of TCR cDNA relied on 5'RACE template switching, a step that introduced a universal primer site along with unique molecular identifiers. Priming of cDNA synthesis was performed from both the TCR alpha and TCR beta constant segments. Libraries were amplified in two PCR steps, with sample barcodes and sequencing adapters added in the second step. Sequencing of libraries was done on Illumina HiSeq 2500 (2x100 bp) or NovaSeq (2x150 bp). As for the authors' bioinformatics: MIGEC handled demultiplexing of reads and collapsing into UMI consensus sequences, while MiXCR performed V(D)J alignment. Clonotypes responding to the vaccine were identified with edgeR on replicate PBMC samples, with the criteria of FDR below 0.01 and a log2 fold change above 5 up to day 15. CD4 or CD8 identity was assigned to each bulk clonotype according to whether the clonotype was present at higher abundance in the sequenced CD4 repertoire or the sequenced CD8 repertoire. The raw public reads went through TCRdb reprocessing: fastp at Q25, MiXCR clone calling, in-frame beta chains kept. When rows share a CDR3 protein, they turn into one entry using the most common DNA and genes. TCRdb, not the authors, supplied the V and J calls. The sample table contains 620,000 or so distinct CDR3 sequences; only one count was recorded for more than 9% of them. Approximately 15% of the sample is in the top ten clones.

Explained via the paper, the treatment or condition label denotes: live attenuated yellow fever vaccine strain. At each blood-draw timepoint, two biological replicates of bulk PBMCs were obtained. A standard Ficoll-Paque protocol was used to isolate PBMCs from peripheral blood. TriZol was used to extract RNA from bulk PBMCs, from CD4 and CD8 fractions, and from dextramer-positive and dextramer-negative fractions. Reading from cysteine to phenylalanine, the CDR3 counts 15 amino acids. Of the read, only the CDR3 DNA is kept; its 45 bases are in frame from base 1. Based on the germline V gene, the CDR1 and CDR2 sequences are MNHNS and SASEGT. Deletion took 6 bases off V and 5 bases off J, with a span of 19 bases between the germline ends. This clonotype was seen more than once but under ten times. Its specific antigen is unknown. One base away there is no much larger clone; base qualities are not given.

The clonotype comes from a man aged 30 to 45 who received the YFV17D yellow fever vaccine. The material sequenced was PBMCs, taken on the day of the yellow fever booster vaccination. The chain links TRBV6-1 with TRBJ1-1; too little of a D gene remains to name it. The CDR3 here reads CASRLTGPLATEAFF. The DNA is as follows: TGTGCCAGCAGACTCACGGGTCCTCTAGCGACTGAAGCTTTCTTT.